This T cell receptor beta chain was obtained from a study of tumor-infiltrating lymphocytes in primary liver carcinoma. On the study more broadly: Staging of the tumors gave T1-T3 N0M0, with widths of roughly 4.2 to 10 cm.

Trimming pared 4 bases from V and 2 bases from J, leaving 15 bases between. This CDR3 has 15 amino acids. Germline V gives CDR1 SQVTM, CDR2 ANQGSEA. Study conclusions and caveats: A significantly higher top-250-clone fraction was recorded for tumors than for blood (p = 0.039). Tumor-adjacent and tumor-blood pairs showed less overlap than tumor region pairs.

Points on this clonotype: Its target is not known. A much more abundant neighbour one base away suggests this may be a read error.

Reverse transcription of 500 ng total RNA with a constant-region primer produced TCR beta cDNA. Employing slightly modified ARM-PCR, three nested multiplex PCR rounds were run, and these gave rise to the TCR beta libraries. Running nine to ten cycles apiece, the first two PCR rounds relied on TRBV1-TRBV30 forward primers together with a C-beta reverse primer. TCRdb re-called the multiplex PCR reads through MiXCR, storing one row per CDR3 protein. This table has 120,000 or so distinct CDR3 sequences, 55% to 75% appearing once. The source material, roughly 20-31 mg of unsorted bulk tissue, was used to co-extract RNA and DNA.

This TCR derives from a woman aged 55 to 70 with primary liver carcinoma and hepatitis B virus infection. Input material: liver tumor tissue from sampling region 1. Subset given: tumor region T1, superior pole. The rearrangement links TRBV29-1 to TRBJ1-5, with a tentative D call TRBD1 (6 bases). The CDR3 region is CSVVIRGTGNQPQHF. The CDR3 coding sequence is TGCAGCGTTGTCATCAGGGGCACGGGCAATCAGCCCCAGCATTTT.